This TCR beta chain was sequenced in a study of blood T cell repertoires in COVID-19 (dated by TCRdb to 2020 to 2021). Looking at the study overall: The collaborator samples originated in the United States, Italy and Spain and spanned the acute and convalescent phases of COVID-19. Subjects who had been exposed to COVID-19, were actively infected with it, or had recovered from it provided the deeply sampled blood TCRbeta repertoires that made up the dataset. Samples came from the ongoing ImmuneRACE study (first 160 participants) plus 1,254 subjects from 6 global collaborators. The material from the prospective study consisted of cDNA or gDNA derived from T cells, B-cell-depleted T cells, or PBMCs. HLA class I and class II types, where available, came from metadata supplied by the sample provider rather than from assay-based typing. The repertoires were released in a freely available public database intended as a resource for research on the immune response to SARS-CoV-2. The sample metadata nearly always contained a de-identified subject ID, COVID-19 status, age in years and sex. The study at large found these results: How much clinical and demographic metadata was included differed by source and by participant, and the metadata was provided uncurated.

Concerning this clone itself: There is no known antigen for this receptor. The record has no base qualities; no much larger clone is one base away.

Whole blood was collected in K2EDTA tubes by collaborating institutions according to the institutions' own protocols. For TCRbeta analysis, collaborator samples were shipped as frozen whole blood, as isolated PBMCs, or as DNA extracted from either sample type. TCRbeta CDR3 regions were amplified from genomic DNA using the immunoSEQ Assay, a bias-controlled multiplex PCR. From the authors' description of their analysis: The number of nucleated cells in each sample was estimated from the amplification of reference gene primers within the assay. To quantify the absolute abundance of each unique TCRbeta CDR3 rearrangement, sequence reads were collapsed and filtered. Productive Simpson clonality was computed per sample as the square root of Simpson's diversity index over productive rearrangements. The source is immuneACCESS, and TCRdb retained only in-frame sequences with V and J called. Part of the clones is not carried over; for the studies checked, unresolved V genes explain less than half of this, and the remainder is unexplained. Clone size and the V and J calls come from that table; the DNA yielded D and trimming. A total of 200,000 to 250,000 clones appear in this sample, around 84% of them only once. The biggest ten clones account for 9.5% to 15% of the sample.

Sample: peripheral blood. The origin of this receptor is a human donor in a cohort sampled during active COVID-19.

At the DNA level, the sequence is TGTGCCAGCACCATTGAGGAGACCCAGTACTTC. Translated, this is CASTIEETQYF. This receptor chain uses TRBV28 and TRBJ2-5, with no confident D gene call. Spanning cysteine to phenylalanine, the CDR3 consists of 11 amino acids. Only the CDR3 portion is preserved as DNA: 33 bases, with reading frame beginning at the first base. From the germline V gene, CDR1 is MDHEN and CDR2 is SYDVKM. V is shortened by 7 bases, J by 5 bases, and the region joining them spans 8 bases.